The 7 T cell receptor beta chains given below trace back to one sample, sequenced in a study of blood T cell repertoires in COVID-19. The method was immunoSEQ multiplex PCR; TCRdb's version includes in-frame clones alone and lacks a portion of them. Of a few hundred thousand clones listed, approximately 86% were seen once; the top ten hold approximately 9.8%. Specimen: peripheral blood. The receptors originated from a middle-aged man who had recovered from COVID-19.

This chain connects TRBV6-6 to TRBJ2-2; D not certain. Trimming shortened V by 4 bases and J by 6 bases, and 6 bases separated the two germline ends. The CDR3 covers 12 residues. In germline, CDR1 is MNHNY, CDR2 SVGAGI (reference sequence). The CDR3 DNA reads TGTGCCAGCAGTTTCACGGCCGGGGAGCTGTTTTTT. It codes for CASSFTAGELFF.

This CDR3 reads CASSLRQGGNEQFF. The CDR3 nucleotides are TGCGCCAGCAGCCTCCGACAGGGTGGGAATGAGCAGTTCTTC. The V gene is TRBV5-1, the J gene TRBJ2-1; 7 nucleotides match TRBD1. CDR3 size: 14 residues. J gave up 7 bases and V 4 bases, and 8 bases lay outside the gene matches. Germline values: CDR1 SGHRS, CDR2 YFSETQ.

The genes are TRBV27 and TRBJ2-1, with 12 bases lining up with TRBD2. The V segment lost 5 bases and the J segment 4 bases; nucleotides outside the gene matches: 15. CDR3 length equals 19 residues. CDR1 is MNHEY and CDR2 is SMNVEV in the germline V gene (reference sequence). The CDR3 DNA reads as TGTGCCAGCAGTGCGGGACAGGGGCTAGCGGGGGGGATTTACAATGAGCAGTTCTTC. It translates to CASSAGQGLAGGIYNEQFF.

This chain joins TRBV18 and TRBJ2-3; 12 bases are a match to TRBD2. CDR1 and CDR2 (germline): KGHSH, LQKENI. Losses at the gene ends were 7 bases for V and 3 bases for J; bases not matched to a gene: 5. The CDR3 spans 15 residues. The CDR3 nucleotides read TGTGCCAGCTTGCTAGCGGGGGGGCCGACAGATACGCAGTATTTT. Its translation: CASLLAGGPTDTQYF. Using reference TRBV18 and TRBJ2-3 for the parts outside the CDR3, the full variable domain is NAGVMQNPRHLVRRRGQEARLRCSPMKGHSHVYWYRQLPEEGLKFMVYLQKENIIDESGMPKERFSAEFPKEGPSILRIQQVVRGDSAAYFCASLLAGGPTDTQYFGPGTRLTVL.

The J gene is TRBJ2-7, the V gene TRBV7-4; 11 positions agree with TRBD2. The CDR3 runs 14 residues. The germline V gene encodes CDR1 SGHVT and CDR2 SQSDAQ. V lost 5 bases to trimming and J lost 4 bases; unmatched junction nucleotides: 4. CDR3 sequence reads: CASSIPSGGYEQYF. The CDR3 nucleotides are TGTGCCAGCAGCATCCCTAGCGGGGGGTACGAGCAGTACTTC.

V and J are TRBV11-3 and TRBJ2-1, with a weak D call TRBD1 (7 bases). The V gene's germline CDR1 is SGHNT and CDR2 YENEEA. This CDR3 has 14 amino acids. Trimming stripped 6 bases from V and 5 bases from J, with 14 bases between. CDR3 nucleotide sequence: TGTGCCAGCAGTTCAGGGGGGTTTCACAATGAGCAGTTCTTC. This sequence encodes CASSSGGFHNEQFF.

V is TRBV5-1 and J is TRBJ2-1, with TRBD2 identical over 9 bases. V dropped 5 bases and J dropped 4; count of bases not matched to a gene: 13. Germline CDR1 is SGHRS and CDR2 is YFSETQ. The CDR3 is made up of 17 amino acids. The CDR3 DNA follows: TGCGCCAGCAGTTCCGGTTTAGCGGGGGAGAAATACAATGAGCAGTTCTTC. Its protein is CASSSGLAGEKYNEQFF. Looking up the rest from reference TRBV5-1 and TRBJ2-1 gives the full variable domain: KAGVTQTPRYLIKTRGQQVTLSCSPISGHRSVSWYQQTPGQGLQFLFEYFSETQRNKGNFPGRFSGRQFSNSRSEMNVSTLELGDSALYLCASSSGLAGEKYNEQFFGPGTRLTVL.